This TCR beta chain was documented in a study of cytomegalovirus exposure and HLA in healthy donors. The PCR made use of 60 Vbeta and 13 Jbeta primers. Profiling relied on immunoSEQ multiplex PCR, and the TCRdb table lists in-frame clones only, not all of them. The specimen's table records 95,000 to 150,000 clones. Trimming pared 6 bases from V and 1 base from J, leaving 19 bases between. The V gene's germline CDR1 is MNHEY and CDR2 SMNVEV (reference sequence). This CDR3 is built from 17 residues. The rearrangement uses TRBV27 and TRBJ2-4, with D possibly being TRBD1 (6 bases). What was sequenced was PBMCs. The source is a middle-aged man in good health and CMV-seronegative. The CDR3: CASSVLTQGTAKNIQYF. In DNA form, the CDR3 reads TGTGCCAGCAGCGTTCTTACTCAGGGGACGGCCAAAAACATTCAGTACTTC.